This is a list of T cell receptor beta chains from one sample in a study of T cell responses to AZD1222 COVID-19 vaccine. Generated by immunoSEQ multiplex PCR, the TCRdb table keeps only in-frame clones and is missing some. The data contain about 140,000 clones, 75% to 95% of them singletons. The sample consisted of peripheral blood, taken 28 days after the second dose of the MenACWY control vaccine. All receptors come from an adult who received the MenACWY meningococcal vaccine as a control. Both conserved end residues are part of each CDR3. A D gene is named only where the DNA matches it firmly. The size of a clone is reported for some rows only, either as once, few or many, or as a class for expanded clones.

>TRBJ1-6|14|TRBD1|TRBV2|-
TGTGCCAGCAAGGACAGGATAAATGTCGCACCCCTCCACTTT
CASKDRINVAPLHF
>TRBJ2-3|15|-|TRBV27|-
TGTGCCAGCAGTATTCGGGGAGGACCGACAGATACGCAGTATTTT
CASSIRGGPTDTQYF
>TRBJ2-5|14|-|TRBV19|-
TGTGCCAGTAGTATAAGGGCCCATGAAGAGACCCAGTACTTC
CASSIRAHEETQYF
>TRBJ2-3|14|-|TRBV7-9|-
TGTGCCAGCAGCTTAGGGACTACCACAGATACGCAGTATTTT
CASSLGTTTDTQYF
>TRBJ1-2|17|-|TRBV4-2|few
TGTGCCAGCAGCCAAGATGCTGGGAGGGGCTCCAACTATGGCTACACCTTC
CASSQDAGRGSNYGYTF
>TRBJ2-7|14|TRBD1|TRBV7-8|-
TGTGCCAGCAGCTGGGACAGATCCTCCTACGAGCAGTACTTC
CASSWDRSSYEQYF
>TRBJ1-1|14|-|TRBV6-5|-
TGTGCCAGCAGTTCACAGCGTTGGGCCACTGAAGCTTTCTTT
CASSSQRWATEAFF
>TRBJ2-5|16|-|TRBV7-2|-
TGTGCCAGCAGCTTAGTAGGGGGGGCTAGCATGGAGACCCAGTACTTC
CASSLVGGASMETQYF
>TRBJ2-1|17|-|TRBV28|-
TGTGCCAGCAGTTTGTCGATTGGGGACCCCCGAGGGGATGAGCAGTTCTTC
CASSLSIGDPRGDEQFF
>TRBJ1-6|18|TRBD1|TRBV24-1|-
TGTGCCACCAGTGAAACCCCGGGACAGGGGGCCGATAATTCACCCCTCCACTTT
CATSETPGQGADNSPLHF
>TRBJ1-5|15|TRBD1|TRBV7-2|-
TGTGCCAGCAGCTTAGTTGGGGACAGGGGTGATCCCCAGCATTTT
CASSLVGDRGDPQHF
>TRBJ1-5|15|TRBD1|TRBV6-1|-
TGTGCCAGCAGTGAACAGGGGGGAAGCAATCAGCCCCAGCATTTT
CASSEQGGSNQPQHF
>TRBJ2-7|15|TRBD1|TRBV18|-
TGTGCCAGCTCACCGGGACAGGGAATTTTCTACGAGCAGTACTTC
CASSPGQGIFYEQYF
>TRBJ2-4|15|-|TRBV7-2|-
TGTGCCAGCAGCGAAGGGGGGGCGCGGAAAAACATTCAGTACTTC
CASSEGGARKNIQYF
>TRBJ1-1|15|-|TRBV25-1|-
TGTGCCAGCAGTGAAGTGGGCCGACGAGACACTGAAGCTTTCTTT
CASSEVGRRDTEAFF
>TRBJ2-7|14|TRBD1|TRBV27|-
TGTGCCAGCAGTTTGTCCGCAGGGGGCTACGAGCAGTACTTC
CASSLSAGGYEQYF
>TRBJ1-2|14|TRBD1|TRBV28|-
TGTGCCAGCAGTTTAGGGGACAGGGCTTATGGCTACACCTTC
CASSLGDRAYGYTF
>TRBJ1-2|14|TRBD1|TRBV3-1/TRBV3-2|-
TGTGCCAGCAGATGGGGACAGTTCAACTATGGCTACACCTTC
CASRWGQFNYGYTF
>TRBJ2-7|15|-|TRBV3-1/TRBV3-2|-
TGTGCCAGCGGCTCTATCCCATTCGTGTTAGACGAGCAGTACTTC
CASGSIPFVLDEQYF
>TRBJ2-7|11|-|TRBV20-1|-
TGCAGTGCTAGAGATATTCCCGAGCAGTACTTC
CSARDIPEQYF
>TRBJ1-1|14|-|TRBV11-1|-
TGTGCCAGCAGCTTAGCAGAATATAACACTGAAGCTTTCTTT
CASSLAEYNTEAFF
>TRBJ1-3|17|-|TRBV7-6|-
TGTGCCAGCAGCTTAGTCACGGGATTCAACTCTGGAAACACCATATATTTT
CASSLVTGFNSGNTIYF
>TRBJ1-2|13|-|TRBV5-1|-
TGCGCCAGCAGCCCGGAGGTCAGCTATGGCTACACCTTC
CASSPEVSYGYTF
>TRBJ2-5|14|-|TRBV7-2|-
TGTGCCAGCGGGACCGGGGGGCCGTGGGAGACCCAGTACTTC
CASGTGGPWETQYF
>TRBJ2-1|15|TRBD1|TRBV18|-
TGTGCCAGCTCACCACAACGGACAGGGCAGGCTGAGCAGTTCTTC
CASSPQRTGQAEQFF
>TRBJ1-4|19|TRBD1|TRBV7-2|-
TGTGCCAGCAGCGCAGCGGGGGGACAGGGGCGTTGGACTAATGAAAAACTGTTTTTT
CASSAAGGQGRWTNEKLFF
>TRBJ2-2|13|-|TRBV12-3/TRBV12-4|-
TGTGCCAGCAGTCTCGCTCACTCCGGGGAGCTGTTTTTT
CASSLAHSGELFF
>TRBJ1-2|14|-|TRBV5-5|few
TGTGCCAGCAGCGGTTCAGGCACCCGATATGGCTACACCTTC
CASSGSGTRYGYTF
>TRBJ2-3|16|TRBD2|TRBV30|-
TGTGCCTGGAGTGTACCACTAGCGGGGGCCACGTATACGCAGTATTTT
CAWSVPLAGATYTQYF
>TRBJ1-2|13|-|TRBV12-3/TRBV12-4|-
TGTGCCAGCAGTTCCACGGATGGCTATGGCTACACCTTC
CASSSTDGYGYTF
>TRBJ2-1|15|-|TRBV5-1|once
TGCGCCAGCAGCCAAGGACAGGGAGGGATAGATGAGCAGTTCTTC
CASSQGQGGIDEQFF
>TRBJ2-4|16|TRBD1|TRBV15|-
TGTGCCACCAGCCGGGACAGGGGGCTGGCCAAAAACATTCAGTACTTC
CATSRDRGLAKNIQYF